These T cell receptor beta chains were read from a single sample in a study of T cells in Graves' hyperthyroidism and ophthalmopathy. A single record per CDR3 protein comes from TCRdb applying MiXCR to the multiplex PCR reads. The data show 300,000 to 450,000 distinct CDR3 sequences, about 15% seen once. Sequences were obtained from blood. The receptors stem from an older woman with Graves' hyperthyroidism. The CDR3 runs from the conserved cysteine through the conserved F or W. D genes are given only for firm matches. Size tells how often a clone was seen (once, few, many) or the class of an expanded clone, and some rows leave it out.

abundance | d_gene | j_gene | v_gene | CDR3aa | CDR3nt
many | TRBD2 | TRBJ2-1 | TRBV10-3 | CAISLTSGTRGNEQFF | TGTGCCATCAGCCTGACTAGCGGGACCAGGGGGAATGAGCAGTTCTTC
few | TRBD2 | TRBJ2-7 | TRBV24-1 | CATSGTSGRPGSYEQYF | TGTGCCACCTCAGGGACTAGCGGGAGGCCGGGGTCCTACGAGCAGTACTTC
. | . | TRBJ1-5 | TRBV6-1 | CASSEGITNQPQHF | TGTGCCAGCAGTGAAGGGATAACCAATCAGCCCCAGCATTTT
many | . | TRBJ2-5 | TRBV18 | CASSLRGGTQYF | TGTGCCAGCTCACTCCGGGGAGGGACCCAGTACTTC
. | TRBD1 | TRBJ1-5 | TRBV7-9 | CASSPWSDRESQPQHF | TGTGCCAGCAGCCCCTGGTCGGACAGGGAAAGTCAGCCCCAGCATTTT
many | TRBD1 | TRBJ2-7 | TRBV20-1 | CSARADRGYEQYF | TGCAGTGCTAGAGCGGACAGGGGCTACGAGCAGTACTTC
. | . | TRBJ1-2 | TRBV6-9 | CASSFGLQRDDGYTF | TGTGCCAGCAGTTTCGGACTCCAAAGGGACGATGGCTACACCTTC
many | . | TRBJ2-1 | TRBV2 | CASRRSSGDNEQFF | TGTGCCAGCAGACGATCGTCCGGAGACAATGAGCAGTTCTTC
few | . | TRBJ1-5 | TRBV19 | CASSIVRASNQPQHF | TGTGCCAGTAGTATTGTCAGGGCTAGCAATCAGCCCCAGCATTTT
many | . | TRBJ1-3 | TRBV12-5 | CASGLGQDAGNTIYF | TGTGCTAGTGGTTTGGGGCAGGATGCTGGAAACACCATATATTTT